This TCR beta chain is drawn from a study of blood T cell repertoires in COVID-19 (dated by TCRdb to between 2020 and 2021). About the study as a whole: Samples covering the acute and convalescent phases of COVID-19 were provided by collaborators in the United States, Italy and Spain. The prospective study material was composed of cDNA or gDNA derived from T cells, B-cell-depleted T cells, or PBMCs. Deeply sampled blood TCRbeta repertoires from subjects exposed to, actively infected with, or recovered from COVID-19 were included in the dataset. The repertoires were made available in a free public database intended to serve as a resource for research on the immune response to SARS-CoV-2. The samples were drawn from two sources: the first 160 participants of the ongoing ImmuneRACE study, and some 1,300 subjects contributed by 6 global collaborators. The sample metadata nearly always contained a de-identified subject ID, COVID-19 status, age in years and sex. Where available, HLA class I and class II types were obtained from metadata supplied by the sample provider rather than from assay-based typing.

The CDR3, cysteine through phenylalanine, is 17 amino acids long. Solely the CDR3 DNA is kept, with 51 bases framed from the first base. CDR1 SGHDN and CDR2 FVKESK were looked up in the germline V gene. Trimmed from V: 3 bases; trimmed from J: 5 bases; junction bases lacking a gene match: 9. The collaborating institutions used their own protocols to collect whole blood in K2EDTA tubes. For TCRbeta analysis, collaborators shipped samples as frozen whole blood, isolated PBMCs, or DNA extracted from either of those sample types. Remarks on this clone: Its antigen is not yet known. Per-base qualities were not stored, and no clone one base away is much larger.

Overall results and qualifications from the work: The quantity of clinical and demographic metadata differed by source and by participant and was supplied without curation.

TCRbeta CDR3 regions were amplified from genomic DNA by means of the immunoSEQ Assay, a bias-controlled multiplex PCR. The authors processed their data as follows. The number of nucleated cells in each sample was estimated from the amplification of reference gene primers within the assay. To quantify the absolute abundance of each unique TCRbeta CDR3 rearrangement, sequence reads were collapsed and filtered. For each sample, productive Simpson clonality was calculated as the square root of Simpson's diversity index across productive rearrangements. TCRdb provides this immuneACCESS table in a form limited to in-frame rearrangements. Some clones are lacking; in checked studies, under half of them reflect an unresolved V gene, and why the rest are absent is not known. V and J calls and clone size are as listed in that table; D and trimming were resolved from the DNA. A total of 55,000 to 70,000 clones appear in this sample, just over 85% of them only once. The leading ten clones occupy roughly 3.7% of the sample.

The chain couples TRBV14 to TRBJ2-1, and 11 junction bases match TRBD2. Material: peripheral blood. This receptor was taken from a man aged 45-65 years with acute or convalescent COVID-19. The CDR3 sequence is CASSHSRGTSGNNEQFF. The DNA reads TGTGCCAGCAGCCACAGCCGTGGGACTAGCGGAAACAATGAGCAGTTCTTC.